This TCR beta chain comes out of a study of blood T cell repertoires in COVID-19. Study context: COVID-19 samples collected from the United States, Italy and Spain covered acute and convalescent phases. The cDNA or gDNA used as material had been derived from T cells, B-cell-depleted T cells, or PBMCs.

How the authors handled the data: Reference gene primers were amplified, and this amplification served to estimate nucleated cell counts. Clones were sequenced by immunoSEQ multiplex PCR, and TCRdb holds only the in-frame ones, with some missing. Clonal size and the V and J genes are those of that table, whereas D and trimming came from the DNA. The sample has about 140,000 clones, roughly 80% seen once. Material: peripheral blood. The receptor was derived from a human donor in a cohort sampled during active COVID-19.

In DNA, the CDR3 is TGTGCCAGCAGCCAACCTAGCGGGGGGCGCAATGAGCAGTTCTTC. The encoded protein is CASSQPSGGRNEQFF. The chain carries TRBV4-2 and TRBJ2-1, with TRBD2 identical over 11 bases. This CDR3 has 15 residues. Looked up from germline, CDR1 is LGHNA and CDR2 is YNFKEQ. Trimming cost V 2 bases and J 6 bases; bases outside gene matches: 3.